One and the same sample provided the 7 T cell receptor beta chains below, sequenced in a study of T cell repertoires in cytomegalovirus infection. TCRdb reanalysed the reads using MiXCR and keeps one entry per CDR3 protein. The sample gives more than 150,000 distinct CDR3 sequences, roughly a fifth of which show up once; around 3.1% is in the top ten. What was sequenced was PBMCs. The source of these receptors is a human donor in good health (CMV status not recorded). Some clones in this sample may be carry-over from other donors' samples.

The chain uses TRBV6-4 and TRBJ2-1; TRBD1 or TRBD2 may be the D gene (6 bases each). The CDR3 totals 18 residues. CDR1 and CDR2 (germline): MRHNA, SNTAGT. Trimming cost V 2 bases and J 1 base, with 18 bases left between them. CDR3: CASSDGGKTGRSYNEQFF. In nucleotides, the CDR3 is TGTGCCAGCAGTGACGGAGGAAAAACAGGGAGGTCCTACAATGAGCAGTTCTTC.

This clonotype was detected ten times or more. The chain carries TRBV7-2 and TRBJ1-5; 7 nucleotides align to TRBD1. Germline V CDR1 and CDR2: SGHTA, FQGNSA. The J segment lost 3 bases and the V segment lost 1 base, leaving 3 bases of the junction unmatched. This CDR3 has 15 residues. The CDR3 bases are TGTGCCAGCAGCTTAGGACAGGGCTACAATCAGCCCCAGCATTTT. Translation gives CASSLGQGYNQPQHF.

At least ten counts were recorded for this clonotype. The CDR3 DNA is TGTGCCAGCAGCCTCGACAGGAGAGATGAGCAGTTCTTC. Translating it yields CASSLDRRDEQFF. The chain links TRBV7-2 to TRBJ2-1, with D maybe TRBD1 (6 bases). Trimming pared 5 bases from V and 8 bases from J, leaving 13 bases between. The CDR3 length is 13 residues. CDR1 SGHTA and CDR2 FQGNSA come from the germline V gene. Complete variable domain (other parts from reference TRBV7-2 and TRBJ2-1): GAGVSQSPSNKVTEKGKDVELRCDPISGHTALYWYRQSLGQGLEFLIYFQGNSAPDKSGLPSDRFSAERTGGSVSTLTIQRTQQEDSAVYLCASSLDRRDEQFFGPGTRLTVL.

There are a few counts of this clonotype. The chain carries TRBV7-9 and TRBJ2-1, with D possibly TRBD2 on 5 matching bases. V lost 5 bases and J lost 1, with 15 bases in between. The CDR3 is made up of 16 amino acids. CDR1 and CDR2 (germline): SEHNR, FQNEAQ (reference sequence). CDR3 DNA: TGTGCCAGCAGCCCCCTGGACTGGAAATCCTACAATGAGCAGTTCTTC. Amino acids: CASSPLDWKSYNEQFF. Combining the CDR3 with reference TRBV7-9 and TRBJ2-1 gives the whole variable domain DTGVSQNPRHKITKRGQNVTFRCDPISEHNRLYWYRQTLGQGPEFLTYFQNEAQLEKSRLLSDRFSAERPKGSFSTLEIQRTEQGDSAMYLCASSPLDWKSYNEQFFGPGTRLTVL.

V is TRBV27 and J is TRBJ2-7, with TRBD2 identical over 7 bases. This CDR3 spans 16 amino acids. In germline, CDR1 is MNHEY, CDR2 SMNVEV (reference sequence). J was trimmed by 2 bases and V by 5 bases; bases with no gene match: 12. CDR3 loop: CASSPSRGVFTYEQYF. The CDR3 coding sequence is TGTGCCAGCAGTCCCTCCCGGGGGGTTTTTACCTACGAGCAGTACTTC.

This clonotype has at least ten counts. The gene calls are TRBV7-2 and TRBJ2-1, with no clear D. The CDR3 runs to 13 residues. The germline gives CDR1 SGHTA, CDR2 FQGNSA. The V end was cut by 5 bases, the J end by 9 bases, with 14 bases between. The CDR3, as DNA: TGTGCCAGCAGCAGTACTCAGCGCGCTGAGCAGTTCTTC. It codes for CASSSTQRAEQFF. The full variable domain, in which reference TRBV7-2 and TRBJ2-1 provide the parts outside the CDR3, is GAGVSQSPSNKVTEKGKDVELRCDPISGHTALYWYRQSLGQGLEFLIYFQGNSAPDKSGLPSDRFSAERTGGSVSTLTIQRTQQEDSAVYLCASSSTQRAEQFFGPGTRLTVL.

This clonotype was seen more than once but under ten times. The chain links TRBV6-2 or TRBV6-3 to TRBJ2-7; D gene uncertain. Trimming removed 6 bases from V and 0 bases from J, with 12 bases in between. This CDR3 region has 14 residues. CDR1 is MNHEY, CDR2 SVGEGT, per germline. CDR3 DNA sequence: TGTGCCAGCAGGCACCCGGATATCTCCTACGAGCAGTACTTC. Translated, it gives CASRHPDISYEQYF.